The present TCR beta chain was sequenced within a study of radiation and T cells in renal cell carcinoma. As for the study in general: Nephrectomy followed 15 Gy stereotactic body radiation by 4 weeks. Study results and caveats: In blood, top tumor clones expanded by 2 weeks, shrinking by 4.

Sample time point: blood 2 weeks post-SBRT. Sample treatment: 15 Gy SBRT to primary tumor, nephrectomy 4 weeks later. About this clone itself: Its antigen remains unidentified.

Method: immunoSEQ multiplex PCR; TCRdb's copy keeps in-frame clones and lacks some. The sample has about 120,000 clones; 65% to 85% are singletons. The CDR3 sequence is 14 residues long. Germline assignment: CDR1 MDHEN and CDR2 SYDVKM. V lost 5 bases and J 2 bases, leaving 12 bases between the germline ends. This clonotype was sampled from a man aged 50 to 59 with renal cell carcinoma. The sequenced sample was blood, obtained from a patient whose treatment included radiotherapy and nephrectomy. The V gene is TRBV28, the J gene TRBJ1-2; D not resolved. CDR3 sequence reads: CASSEDLSNYGYTF. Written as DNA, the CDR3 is TGTGCCAGCAGTGAGGATCTCTCAAACTATGGCTACACCTTC.